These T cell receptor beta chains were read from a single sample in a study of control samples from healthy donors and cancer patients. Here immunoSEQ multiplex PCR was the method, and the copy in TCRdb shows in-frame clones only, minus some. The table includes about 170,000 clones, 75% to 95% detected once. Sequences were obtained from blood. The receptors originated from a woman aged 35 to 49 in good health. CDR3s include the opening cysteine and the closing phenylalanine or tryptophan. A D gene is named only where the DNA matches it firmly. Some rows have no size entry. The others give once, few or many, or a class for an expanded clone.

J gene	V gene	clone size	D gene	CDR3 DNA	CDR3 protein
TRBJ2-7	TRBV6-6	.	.	TGTGCCAGCAGTTGGCCAGGCGAAGGATCCTACGAGCAGTACTTC	CASSWPGEGSYEQYF
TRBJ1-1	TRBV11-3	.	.	TGTGCCAGCAGCTCCGCAAGTAAGGGGGAAGCTTTCTTT	CASSSASKGEAFF
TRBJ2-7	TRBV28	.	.	TGTGCCAGCAGTTTGAGGTTTTGGGGGGCTTACGAGCAGTACTTC	CASSLRFWGAYEQYF
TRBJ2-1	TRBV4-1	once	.	TGCGCCAGCAGCCGCAATACTAACAATGAGCAGTTCTTC	CASSRNTNNEQFF
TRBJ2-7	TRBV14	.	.	TGTGCCAGCAGCCTAAGAGCAGGAACCACCTACGAGCAGTACTTC	CASSLRAGTTYEQYF
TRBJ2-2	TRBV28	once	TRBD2	TGTGCCAGCAGTTCAGTAGCGGGGGGGGCCACCGGGGAGCTGTTTTTT	CASSSVAGGATGELFF
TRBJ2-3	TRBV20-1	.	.	TGCAGTGCTAGTGTGGCAGGCACAGATACGCAGTATTTT	CSASVAGTDTQYF
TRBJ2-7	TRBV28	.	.	TGTGCCAGCAGCATCCCTCGTGCCCCCTACGAGCAGTACTTC	CASSIPRAPYEQYF
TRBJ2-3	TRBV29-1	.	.	TGCAGCGTTGGGGGAGATACGCAGTATTTT	CSVGGDTQYF
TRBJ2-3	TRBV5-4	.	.	TGTGCCAGCAGATCGGGCCCGGGTAGCACAGATACGCAGTATTTT	CASRSGPGSTDTQYF